One sample yielded the 15 T cell receptor beta chains listed below, sequenced in a study of radiation and T cells in renal cell carcinoma. Profiling relied on immunoSEQ multiplex PCR, and the TCRdb table lists in-frame clones only, not all of them. The data show roughly 100,000 clones, more than 65% seen once. Time point denoted: blood 4 weeks post-SBRT, at nephrectomy. Treatment here: 15 Gy SBRT to primary tumor, nephrectomy 4 weeks later. The sequencing here drew on blood, taken from a patient whose treatment included radiotherapy and nephrectomy. These receptors were taken from a man aged 55 to 69 with renal cell carcinoma.

The rearrangement joins TRBV19 to TRBJ1-2; a possible D gene is TRBD1 (5 bases). The CDR3 contains 14 residues. The V gene lost 4 bases and the J gene lost 5 bases, with 14 bases spanning the gap. Germline CDR1 reads LNHDA; CDR2 reads SQIVND (reference sequence). DNA of the CDR3: TGTGCCAGTAGTAATCCGGGACTGAAGTATGGCTACACCTTC. Amino acids: CASSNPGLKYGYTF.

V gene TRBV6-5 combines with J gene TRBJ1-6, with TRBD1 matching 8 bases. The ends lost 7 bases at V and 7 bases at J; junction bases unmatched: 3. This CDR3 region has 13 residues. Looked up from germline, CDR1 is MNHEY and CDR2 is SVGAGI. The CDR3 sequence: CASTRQGNSPLHF. The CDR3 DNA follows: TGTGCCAGCACCCGACAGGGGAATTCACCCCTCCACTTT.

The rearrangement joins TRBV28 to TRBJ2-6, with a possible D match to TRBD2 (6 bases). Trimming took 6 bases from V and 0 from J, leaving 21 bases between them. Germline CDR1 MDHEN, CDR2 SYDVKM. This CDR3 contains 19 residues. The CDR3 loop is CASRTLPGLKSSGANVLTF. CDR3 nucleotides: TGTGCCAGCAGAACTCTTCCGGGACTGAAGAGCTCTGGGGCCAACGTCCTGACTTTC.

The rearrangement joins TRBV19 to TRBJ1-5, with D hard to call. The germline V gene encodes CDR1 LNHDA and CDR2 SQIVND (reference sequence). The CDR3 has 13 amino acids. V lost 6 bases and J lost 3, with 9 bases in between. In nucleotides, the CDR3 is TGTGCCAGTAGCCAGGCCCTCAATCAGCCCCAGCATTTT. This codes for CASSQALNQPQHF.

The genes are TRBV4-2 and TRBJ2-1, with 8 bases lining up with TRBD2. The CDR3 contains 17 residues. Germline-derived CDR1 and CDR2 are LGHNA and YNFKEQ. Germline trimming cut 1 base from V and 4 bases from J; bases unmatched to any gene: 9. The chain's CDR3 is CASSQGTREGSYNEQFF. The DNA for the CDR3 is TGTGCCAGCAGCCAAGGGACCCGGGAGGGCTCTTACAATGAGCAGTTCTTC.

Details on this clone: A read error is likely, as this CDR3 ends without the conserved phenylalanine or tryptophan. The gene calls are TRBV6-5 and TRBJ1-5, with TRBD1 identical over 11 bases. The CDR3 consists of 14 residues. J gave up 6 bases and V 6 bases, and 4 bases lay outside the gene matches. Germline V gene sequence: CDR1 MNHEY, CDR2 SVGAGI. The CDR3: CASRGQGGGQPQHL. The DNA of the CDR3 is TGTGCCAGCAGGGGACAGGGGGGTGGTCAGCCCCAGCATCTT.

This sequence joins TRBV25-1 and TRBJ2-6; D is ambiguous. This CDR3 has 13 amino acids. Germline V gene lookup returns CDR1 MGHDK and CDR2 SYGVNS. With 8 bases removed from V and 0 bases from J, the gap between germline ends came to 5 bases. CDR3 protein: CASADSGANVLTF. CDR3 DNA: TGTGCCAGCGCTGACTCTGGGGCCAACGTCCTGACTTTC.

The rearrangement links TRBV6-6 to TRBJ2-1; 9 positions match TRBD2. The CDR3 runs to 15 residues. With V trimmed by 7 bases and J by 2 bases, 6 bases remained unmatched. CDR1 is MNHNY and CDR2 is SVGAGI in the germline V gene (reference sequence). CDR3 residues: CASIPGTSTYNEQFF. The CDR3 DNA reads as TGTGCCAGCATTCCCGGGACTAGCACCTACAATGAGCAGTTCTTC.

The chain combines TRBV9 with TRBJ1-3; D is ambiguous. Trimming took 3 bases from V and 0 from J, leaving 10 bases between them. From germline, CDR1 is SGDLS and CDR2 YYNGEE. This CDR3 comprises 15 residues. The CDR3 here is CASSADGVSGNTIYF. In DNA, the CDR3 is TGTGCCAGCAGCGCAGACGGGGTCTCTGGAAACACCATATATTTT.

This chain joins TRBV7-8 and TRBJ2-5, with 7 bases fitting TRBD2. With 1 base clipped from V and 5 bases from J, the junction kept 7 bases outside the gene matches. Germline V gene lookup returns CDR1 SGHVS and CDR2 FQNEAQ. The CDR3 is 15 residues long. CDR3 protein: CASSLVGGEYETQYF. For the CDR3, the DNA is TGTGCCAGCAGCTTAGTTGGGGGGGAGTATGAGACCCAGTACTTC.

A single count supports this clone. V and J are TRBV5-1 and TRBJ2-4; the match to TRBD1 covers 12 bases. Germline V CDR1 and CDR2: SGHRS, YFSETQ. V trimming: 4 bases; J trimming: 6 bases; junction bases outside the gene matches: 8. The CDR3 is 16 residues long. The CDR3 DNA is TGCGCCAGCAGCCAGGGGGACAGGGGGCGCTTAAACATTCAGTACTTC. Amino acid sequence: CASSQGDRGRLNIQYF.

The V call is TRBV27, the J call TRBJ1-1, with 12 bases identical to TRBD1. The CDR3 is 17 residues long. In germline, CDR1 is MNHEY, CDR2 SMNVEV (reference sequence). Losses at the gene ends were 3 bases for V and 4 bases for J; bases not matched to a gene: 9. CDR3 protein: CASSFNPGTGGFTEAFF. The CDR3 coding sequence is TGTGCCAGCAGTTTCAACCCAGGGACAGGGGGCTTCACTGAAGCTTTCTTT.

The chain recombines TRBV14 with TRBJ2-5, with 14 bases lining up with TRBD2. The CDR3 contains 19 residues. Germline V gene lookup returns CDR1 SGHDN and CDR2 FVKESK. J gave up 5 bases and V 1 base, and 12 bases lay outside the gene matches. As DNA, the CDR3 is TGTGCCAGCAGCCAAGCCCCCCCGGGACTAGCGGGAGAGCAGGAGACCCAGTACTTC. This gives the protein CASSQAPPGLAGEQETQYF.

This clone was counted between two and nine times. V is TRBV7-9 and J is TRBJ2-5; TRBD1 aligns across 11 bases. CDR1 is SEHNR, CDR2 FQNEAQ, per germline (reference sequence). This CDR3 is built from 16 residues. V lost 1 base to trimming and J lost 2 bases; unmatched junction nucleotides: 3. This chain's CDR3 is CASSLVGTGGQETQYF. The CDR3 bases are TGTGCCAGCAGCTTAGTAGGGACAGGGGGACAAGAGACCCAGTACTTC.

The chain combines TRBV5-6 with TRBJ1-4; D unclear. Germline CDR1 reads SGHDT; CDR2 reads YYEEEE. The CDR3 contains 14 residues. Deletions cut 4 bases from V and 7 bases from J, with 14 bases between. The CDR3 spells CASSRGEESEKLFF. As DNA, the CDR3 is TGTGCCAGCAGCCGTGGAGAGGAGAGTGAAAAACTGTTTTTT.